This T cell receptor beta chain was observed in a study of blood T cell repertoires in COVID-19. About the research overall: The United States, Italy and Spain provided the acute and convalescent COVID-19 samples.

V was clipped by 3 bases and J by 4 bases, with 13 bases between them. The CDR3 sequence is 15 residues long. Germline CDR1 SGHTA, CDR2 FQGNSA. Seattle patients were enrolled while actively infected and followed longitudinally. Method: immunoSEQ multiplex PCR; TCRdb's copy keeps in-frame clones and lacks some. Of around 170,000 clones in the sample, roughly 81% are singletons; the top ten hold 10% to 15%. The chain couples TRBV7-2 to TRBJ1-3, with D hard to call. The source material was peripheral blood. This TCR derives from an elderly woman with COVID-19, enrolled during active disease. CDR3 nucleotide sequence: TGTGCCAGCAGCTTTGACAACCGGTTGGGAAACACCATATATTTT. This encodes CASSFDNRLGNTIYF.